Given below is one T cell receptor beta chain in context. Original processing methods: Estimation of nucleated cell counts relied on the amplification of reference gene primers. Using immunoSEQ multiplex PCR, the repertoire was profiled, and TCRdb retains in-frame clones only, with some absent. V and J calls and clone size are copied from that table; D and trimming were computed from the DNA. The sample has roughly 150,000 clones; 80% to 85% are singletons. The data were taken from a study of blood T cell repertoires in COVID-19. Background on the study: The study drew acute and convalescent COVID-19 samples from the United States, Italy and Spain. T cells, B-cell-depleted T cells, or PBMCs supplied cDNA or gDNA.

CDR1 and CDR2 (germline): SGHTA, FQGNSA. The CDR3 extends over 15 amino acids. J was trimmed by 0 bases and V by 5 bases; bases with no gene match: 6. The specimen sequenced was peripheral blood. The clonotype was recovered from a human donor in a cohort sampled during active COVID-19. This sequence joins TRBV7-2 and TRBJ2-7; 8 nucleotides line up with TRBD1. DNA of the CDR3: TGTGCCAGCAGCCCCAGACAGGGGAGCTCCTACGAGCAGTACTTC. It translates to CASSPRQGSSYEQYF.